These 18 T cell receptor beta chains share one sample of origin, sequenced in a study of T cell repertoires in cytomegalovirus infection (dated by TCRdb to the late 2010s). The sample was run on an Illumina HiSeq 1500. The public reads were run again by TCRdb, first through fastp at Q25 and then through MiXCR, and only productive beta chains were kept. Each CDR3 protein gets just one entry, which takes the most common genes and DNA from the rows behind it. This sample gives 300,000 to 400,000 distinct CDR3 sequences in total; approximately 18% of them show up just once. 8.7% of the sample is held by the ten biggest clonotypes. Sequencing was done on a sample of PBMCs. Source of these receptors: a human donor in good health (CMV status not recorded). Some clones in this sample may be carry-over from other donors' samples.

The chain employs TRBV12-5 and TRBJ2-1; D uncertain. Germline lookup yields CDR1 LGHNT and CDR2 FRNRAP. This CDR3 contains 13 residues. The ends were cut back, 2 bases at V and 5 bases at J, with 7 bases in the middle. The CDR3 bases are TGTGCTAGTGGTTTGCCCGATAACAATGAGCAGTTCTTC. Protein product: CASGLPDNNEQFF.

The chain is built from TRBV20-1 and TRBJ2-5; possibly TRBD2 for D (5 bases). The V and J ends lost 0 bases and 0 bases respectively, with 8 bases between them. The CDR3 sequence is 14 residues long. CDR1 DFQATT and CDR2 SNEGSKA come from the germline V gene (reference sequence). The CDR3 sequence: CSARDGRNQETQYF. The DNA of the CDR3 is TGCAGTGCTAGAGATGGGAGAAACCAAGAGACCCAGTACTTC.

This clonotype appeared a few times. This chain connects TRBV7-9 to TRBJ1-2; D gene uncertain. V lost 5 bases to trimming and J lost 5 bases, with 21 bases between them. The length of the CDR3 is 16 residues. Germline loops: CDR1 SEHNR, CDR2 FQNEAQ (reference sequence). The CDR3 sequence is CASSRGYDLAVYGYTF. The CDR3 DNA is TGTGCCAGCAGCCGAGGATATGATTTAGCGGTTTATGGCTACACCTTC. The variable domain in full, with the rest retrieved from reference TRBV7-9 and TRBJ1-2, is DTGVSQNPRHKITKRGQNVTFRCDPISEHNRLYWYRQTLGQGPEFLTYFQNEAQLEKSRLLSDRFSAERPKGSFSTLEIQRTEQGDSAMYLCASSRGYDLAVYGYTFGSGTRLTVV.

This clonotype was seen a few times. The J gene is TRBJ2-3, the V gene TRBV7-2, with 10 bases identical to TRBD2. CDR1 is SGHTA and CDR2 is FQGNSA in the germline V gene. The length of the CDR3 is 17 residues. Losses at the gene ends were 1 base for V and 5 bases for J; bases not matched to a gene: 9. In DNA form, the CDR3 reads TGTGCCAGCAGCTTAGGGGAGAGGACTAGCGGACTAGATACGCAGTATTTT. Translated, it gives CASSLGERTSGLDTQYF. The full variable domain, its missing parts supplied by reference TRBV7-2 and TRBJ2-3, is GAGVSQSPSNKVTEKGKDVELRCDPISGHTALYWYRQSLGQGLEFLIYFQGNSAPDKSGLPSDRFSAERTGGSVSTLTIQRTQQEDSAVYLCASSLGERTSGLDTQYFGPGTRLTVL.

This clonotype was recorded once. J is TRBJ1-1 and V is TRBV11-2; D remains ambiguous. CDR3 length: 14 amino acids. From germline, CDR1 is SGHAT and CDR2 FQNNGV. V was cut by 4 bases and J by 1 base, with 10 bases left in between. The CDR3: CASSYGYQNTEAFF. The CDR3 region has the DNA TGTGCCAGCAGCTACGGGTATCAGAACACTGAAGCTTTCTTT.

This clonotype has ten or more counts. V usage is TRBV12-3 or TRBV12-4 and J usage is TRBJ1-6; D might be TRBD1 (6 bases). This CDR3 contains 15 residues. The ends were cut back, 1 base at V and 7 bases at J, with 11 bases in the middle. The CDR3 here is CASSLGQGRNSPLHF. The CDR3 region has the DNA TGTGCCAGCAGTTTAGGTCAGGGGCGGAATTCACCCCTCCACTTT.

The rearrangement links TRBV6-1 to TRBJ2-1, with 12 bases matching TRBD1. V dropped 6 bases and J dropped 7; count of bases not matched to a gene: 7. From germline, CDR1 is MNHNS and CDR2 SASEGT. There are 15 residues in the CDR3. The CDR3 DNA reads as TGTGCCAGCAGCCCGGGACAGGGGGCGAATAATGAGCAGTTCTTC. As protein: CASSPGQGANNEQFF.

J is TRBJ2-1 and V is TRBV19; D remains unclear. Germline V gene data show CDR1 as LNHDA and CDR2 as SQIVND (reference sequence). Trimming took off 6 bases at V and 0 bases at J, with 15 bases between the two ends. The length of the CDR3 is 16 residues. CDR3 sequence (DNA): TGTGCCAGTAGGACTTTTGTGGCAAGCTCCTACAATGAGCAGTTCTTC. Its translation: CASRTFVASSYNEQFF. The full variable domain, its missing parts supplied by reference TRBV19 and TRBJ2-1, is DGGITQSPKYLFRKEGQNVTLSCEQNLNHDAMYWYRQDPGQGLRLIYYSQIVNDFQKGDIAEGYSVSREKKESFPLTVTSAQKNPTAFYLCASRTFVASSYNEQFFGPGTRLTVL.

The V and J genes are TRBV19 and TRBJ2-1, with D possibly being TRBD1 (6 bases). This CDR3 has 13 amino acids. With 5 bases removed from V and 7 bases from J, the gap between germline ends came to 12 bases. CDR1 LNHDA and CDR2 SQIVND come from the germline V gene (reference sequence). The CDR3 sequence: CASSLRGLNEQFF. The CDR3 DNA reads TGTGCCAGTAGTCTGAGGGGGTTGAATGAGCAGTTCTTC.

This clonotype came up many times. CDR3 amino acids: CASSSPDSYEQYF. Written as DNA, the CDR3 is TGTGCCAGCAGCTCCCCGGACAGCTACGAGCAGTACTTC. The V call is TRBV7-2, the J call TRBJ2-7; tentative D call: TRBD1 (6 bases). Germline V lookup: CDR1 SGHTA, CDR2 FQGNSA. The CDR3 totals 13 residues. V was pared by 4 bases and J by 3 bases, with 10 bases between.

This clonotype was detected ten times or more. The chain couples TRBV2 to TRBJ1-2, with TRBD1 identical over 8 bases. CDR1 and CDR2 (germline): SNHLY, FYNNEI. The CDR3 covers 12 residues. Germline trimming cut 6 bases from V and 8 bases from J; bases unmatched to any gene: 5. The CDR3 loop is CASSATGDGYTF. The CDR3 DNA follows: TGTGCCAGCAGCGCGACAGGGGACGGCTACACCTTC.

In its sample, this clonotype was seen a few times. V gene TRBV20-1 combines with J gene TRBJ2-2; D not resolved. The V end lost 3 bases, the J end lost 4 bases, and 12 bases lay between the germline ends. The CDR3 is 14 amino acids. In germline, CDR1 is DFQATT, CDR2 SNEGSKA (reference sequence). CDR3 DNA sequence: TGCAGTGCTAGCGCTAGTCTCGGCACCGGGGAGCTGTTTTTT. Encoded protein: CSASASLGTGELFF.

This clonotype was observed a handful of times. The V and J genes are TRBV29-1 and TRBJ2-3; tentative D call: TRBD1 (5 bases). V dropped 1 base and J dropped 5 bases, with 10 bases sitting between them. The germline CDR1 and CDR2 sequences are SQVTM and ANQGSEA. This CDR3 is built from 13 residues. CDR3 DNA: TGCAGCGTTGAAGCTGGGGCCGTAGATACGCAGTATTTT. Encoded protein: CSVEAGAVDTQYF.

This clonotype has at least ten counts. V is TRBV6-1 and J is TRBJ2-7; D possibly corresponds to TRBD1 (5 bases). The CDR3 consists of 14 residues. Germline V CDR1 and CDR2: MNHNS, SASEGT. V lost 11 bases and J lost 3, with 20 bases in between. CDR3 amino acids: CACTAQQENYEQYF. The CDR3, as DNA: TGTGCCTGCACGGCCCAACAGGAGAACTACGAGCAGTACTTC.

This clonotype has just one count. The V call is TRBV7-9, the J call TRBJ2-1; D is uncertain. Germline loops: CDR1 SEHNR, CDR2 FQNEAQ (reference sequence). V was trimmed by 2 bases and J by 6 bases, leaving 8 bases between them. This CDR3 comprises 13 residues. CDR3 loop: CASSLLHFNEQFF. In nucleotides, the CDR3 is TGTGCCAGCAGCTTATTGCATTTCAATGAGCAGTTCTTC.

This chain joins TRBV10-3 and TRBJ2-7, with 7 bases fitting TRBD2. The CDR3 totals 14 residues. Germline V gene data show CDR1 as ENHRY and CDR2 as SYGVKD. Losses at the gene ends were 3 bases for V and 0 bases for J; bases not matched to a gene: 2. DNA for the CDR3: TGTGCCATCAGTGACGGGAGGAGCTCCTACGAGCAGTACTTC. This translates into CAISDGRSSYEQYF.

This clonotype has a handful of counts. The rearrangement joins TRBV12-3 or TRBV12-4 to TRBJ1-3; no reliable D call. CDR3 length equals 14 residues. Trimming removed 8 bases from V and 3 bases from J, with 14 bases in between. The CDR3 spells CASPPVRDGNTIYF. The CDR3 DNA is TGTGCCAGCCCCCCGGTTCGAGATGGAAACACCATATATTTT.

The rearrangement uses TRBV2 and TRBJ1-1, with a possible D match to TRBD1 (5 bases). Per germline, CDR1 SNHLY and CDR2 FYNNEI. This CDR3 has 17 residues. The ends were cut back, 8 bases at V and 4 bases at J, with 26 bases in the middle. Here the CDR3 reads CASGFSTDTKHGTEAFF. The CDR3 nucleotides are TGTGCCAGCGGCTTCTCGACAGACACTAAGCACGGCACTGAAGCTTTCTTT.